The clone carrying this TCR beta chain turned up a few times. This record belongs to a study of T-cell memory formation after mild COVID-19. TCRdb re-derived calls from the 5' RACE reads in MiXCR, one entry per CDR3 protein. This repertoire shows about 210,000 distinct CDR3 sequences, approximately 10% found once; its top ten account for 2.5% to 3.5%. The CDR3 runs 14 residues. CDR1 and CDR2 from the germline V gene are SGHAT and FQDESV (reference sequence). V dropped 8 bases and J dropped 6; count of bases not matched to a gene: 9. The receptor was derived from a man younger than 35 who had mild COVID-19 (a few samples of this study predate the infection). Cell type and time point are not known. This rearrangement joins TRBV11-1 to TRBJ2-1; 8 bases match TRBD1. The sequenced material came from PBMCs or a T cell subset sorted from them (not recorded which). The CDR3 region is CASCPGQESNEQFF. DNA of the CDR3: TGTGCCAGCTGTCCGGGACAGGAATCCAATGAGCAGTTCTTC.